One and the same sample provided the 27 T cell receptor beta chains below, sequenced in a study of Graves' ophthalmopathy and Graves' hyperthyroidism. Investigators amplified TCR beta CDR3 regions from RNA transcripts. First-round RT-PCR used HTBI primers; second-round multiplex PCR followed. TCRdb passed the multiplex PCR reads through MiXCR, listing each CDR3 protein once. This table has about 700,000 distinct CDR3 sequences, roughly 40% appearing once. Material for sequencing was peripheral blood. Every receptor here comes from an adult man with Graves' ophthalmopathy.

This chain uses TRBV7-9 with TRBJ2-2; D unresolved. The germline CDR1 and CDR2 sequences are SEHNR and FQNEAQ (reference sequence). V gave up 6 bases and J gave up 4 bases, with 18 bases separating them. This CDR3 has 16 amino acids. CDR3 amino acids: CASSWAPQIPTGELFF. CDR3 bases: TGTGCCAGCAGTTGGGCCCCCCAAATCCCCACCGGGGAGCTGTTTTTT.

The J gene is TRBJ1-4, the V gene TRBV15; TRBD1 matches 9 bases. With V trimmed by 7 bases and J by 7 bases, 13 bases remained unmatched. CDR3 length equals 16 residues. CDR1 is LNHNV, CDR2 YYDKDF, per germline (reference sequence). CDR3 protein: CATTTGTGGRTEKLFF. CDR3 in DNA: TGTGCCACCACCACGGGCACAGGGGGCAGAACTGAAAAACTGTTTTTT. The full variable domain, in which reference TRBV15 and TRBJ1-4 provide the parts outside the CDR3, is DAMVIQNPRYQVTQFGKPVTLSCSQTLNHNVMYWYQQKSSQAPKLLFHYYDKDFNNEADTPDNFQSRRPNTSFCFLDIRSPGLGDTAMYLCATTTGTGGRTEKLFFGSGTQLSVL.

Of note for this clonotype: This may come from a read error, since a much larger clone is one base off. This chain uses TRBV6-6 with TRBJ1-5; no reliable D call. Germline V gene sequence: CDR1 MNHNY, CDR2 SVGAGI (reference sequence). The CDR3 extends over 13 amino acids. The V end was cut by 8 bases, the J end by 7 bases, with 15 bases between. The CDR3 sequence is CASQEGGAQPQHF. Written as DNA, the CDR3 is TGTGCCAGCCAGGAAGGAGGTGCCCAGCCCCAGCATTTT.

V usage is TRBV7-2 and J usage is TRBJ2-5; 8 nucleotides agree with TRBD1. CDR1 is SGHTA and CDR2 is FQGNSA in the germline V gene. The CDR3 is 14 residues long. The V gene end was trimmed by 5 bases and the J gene end by 13 bases; junction bases not matched to a gene: 15. DNA of the CDR3: TGTGCCAGCAGCCAAGGGCCAGACAGGGGCGAGCTGTACTTC. It codes for CASSQGPDRGELYF.

Note on this clonotype: A read error may produce the germline difference seen at one junction end. The chain carries TRBV7-9 and TRBJ2-2; weak D call: TRBD1 (7 bases). CDR1 is SEHNR and CDR2 is FQNEAQ in the germline V gene (reference sequence). There are 16 residues in the CDR3. As DNA, the CDR3 is TGTTCCAGCAGCTTAGGCCAGGGGGGCATCACCGGGGAGCTGTTTTTT. It is translated as CSSSLGQGGITGELFF.

The chain couples TRBV5-1 to TRBJ2-2; perhaps TRBD2 as D (6 bases). The germline CDR1 and CDR2 sequences are SGHRS and YFSETQ. Trimming took off 1 base at V and 4 bases at J, with 14 bases between the two ends. This CDR3 is 16 amino acids long. CDR3 in DNA: TGCGCCAGCAGCTTGATGGGGACGGGAGCCACCGGGGAGCTGTTTTTT. It is translated as CASSLMGTGATGELFF.

A few counts support this clonotype. The J gene is TRBJ2-2, the V gene TRBV7-2, with D tentatively TRBD2 (6 bases). The CDR3 consists of 17 residues. The germline V and J ends were trimmed by 1 base and 6 bases, with 18 bases remaining between them. Germline V CDR1 and CDR2: SGHTA, FQGNSA. CDR3 protein: CASSLDLGTFSPGELFF. The CDR3 DNA sequence: TGTGCCAGCAGCTTAGATCTCGGGACTTTTTCTCCCGGGGAGCTGTTTTTT.

The table lists this clonotype with many counts. The chain carries TRBV7-9 and TRBJ2-6; D is ambiguous. CDR1 and CDR2 (germline): SEHNR, FQNEAQ (reference sequence). The CDR3 consists of 15 residues. Trimming pared 5 bases from V and 4 bases from J, leaving 12 bases between. The CDR3, as DNA: TGTGCCAGCAGCGCGCAGCCGGTGGGGGCCAACGTCCTGACTTTC. This translates into CASSAQPVGANVLTF.

Only a few counts were recorded for this clonotype. The chain employs TRBV2 and TRBJ2-5, with 7 nucleotides matching TRBD1. Germline V gene lookup returns CDR1 SNHLY and CDR2 FYNNEI. The V gene end was trimmed by 2 bases and the J gene end by 5 bases; junction bases not matched to a gene: 5. The CDR3 extends over 14 amino acids. In DNA, the CDR3 is TGTGCCAGCAGTGAAAAAGGGGGCTGGGAGACCCAGTACTTC. Its translation is CASSEKGGWETQYF.

The chain couples TRBV20-1 to TRBJ2-7, with D possibly matching TRBD1 (6 bases). Per germline, CDR1 DFQATT and CDR2 SNEGSKA (reference sequence). This CDR3 has 14 residues. V gave up 3 bases and J gave up 5 bases, with 17 bases separating them. The CDR3, as DNA: TGCAGTGCTAGCCAGGGTGGTCCAGGGGACGAGCAGTACTTC. Protein: CSASQGGPGDEQYF.

This chain links TRBV7-9 with TRBJ2-5; 8 nucleotides match TRBD2. This CDR3 contains 14 residues. Germline V gives CDR1 SEHNR, CDR2 FQNEAQ (reference sequence). Trimming took 6 bases from V and 3 from J; bases not matched to a gene: 6. The CDR3 reads CASSEREMKETQYF. The CDR3 DNA reads as TGTGCCAGCAGTGAGCGGGAGATGAAAGAGACCCAGTACTTC.

This clonotype was recorded a few times. The chain recombines TRBV19 with TRBJ1-1; 11 bases fit TRBD1. CDR1 is LNHDA and CDR2 is SQIVND in the germline V gene (reference sequence). CDR3 length: 16 amino acids. J gave up 7 bases and V 3 bases, and 10 bases lay outside the gene matches. CDR3 DNA sequence: TGTGCCAGTAGTATGTTGGACAGGGGGCGGCGGAATGAAGCTTTCTTT. This codes for CASSMLDRGRRNEAFF. Supplemented by reference TRBV19 and TRBJ1-1, the full variable domain reads DGGITQSPKYLFRKEGQNVTLSCEQNLNHDAMYWYRQDPGQGLRLIYYSQIVNDFQKGDIAEGYSVSREKKESFPLTVTSAQKNPTAFYLCASSMLDRGRRNEAFFGQGTRLTVV.

The chain is built from TRBV20-1 and TRBJ1-5; D is unclear. This CDR3 spans 11 amino acids. The V gene's germline CDR1 is DFQATT and CDR2 SNEGSKA (reference sequence). Trimming left V 5 bases short and J 6 bases short, with 8 bases between. CDR3 sequence (DNA): TGCAGTGCTGGGGTCACTCAGCCCCAGCATTTT. Amino acid sequence: CSAGVTQPQHF.

This clonotype was detected many times. CDR3 loop: CSAMSRTKTMNTEAFF. CDR3 nucleotides: TGCAGCGCAATGAGCCGGACTAAAACGATGAACACTGAAGCTTTCTTT. The chain carries TRBV29-1 and TRBJ1-1; D gene uncertain. This CDR3 has 16 residues. CDR1 and CDR2 (germline): SQVTM, ANQGSEA. With 7 bases removed from V and 0 bases from J, the gap between germline ends came to 21 bases.

In its sample, this clonotype was seen many times. This sequence joins TRBV29-1 and TRBJ2-7; 7 bases are shared with TRBD2. The trim removed 1 base at V and 3 bases at J, leaving 6 bases unmatched. Germline CDR1 SQVTM, CDR2 ANQGSEA. The CDR3 runs to 14 residues. CDR3 residues: CSVEGVAGDYEQYF. Written as DNA, the CDR3 is TGCAGCGTTGAAGGAGTGGCGGGGGACTACGAGCAGTACTTC.

At least ten counts were recorded for this clonotype. The rearrangement links TRBV7-8 to TRBJ1-5; 7 bases are shared with TRBD1. V lost 2 bases to trimming and J lost 0 bases; unmatched junction nucleotides: 4. The CDR3 is 16 amino acids. Germline CDR1 SGHVS, CDR2 FQNEAQ. CDR3 in amino acids: CASSLLGQVSNQPQHF. The CDR3 DNA reads as TGTGCCAGCAGCTTACTTGGACAGGTTAGCAATCAGCCCCAGCATTTT.

This clonotype was observed many times. The V gene is TRBV7-9, the J gene TRBJ1-1; maybe TRBD1 (6 bases). Between the trimmed V and J ends, which lost 5 bases and 4 bases, there was a span of 14 bases. Looked up from germline, CDR1 is SEHNR and CDR2 is FQNEAQ (reference sequence). This CDR3 spans 14 amino acids. The CDR3 reads CASSLDRLGTEAFF. In DNA, the CDR3 is TGTGCCAGCAGCCTTGACAGGTTAGGCACTGAAGCTTTCTTT.

This sequence joins TRBV5-1 and TRBJ2-2, with a possible D match to TRBD2 (6 bases). In germline, CDR1 is SGHRS, CDR2 YFSETQ. The V and J ends lost 6 bases and 3 bases respectively, with 15 bases between them. The CDR3 has 15 residues. Here the CDR3 reads CASTSWTIDTGELFF. Here the CDR3 DNA reads TGCGCCAGCACCTCCTGGACTATTGACACCGGGGAGCTGTTTTTT.

Points on this clonotype: The junction differs from germline at one of its ends, possibly a read error. The chain has TRBV10-2 and TRBJ1-2, with D possibly being TRBD1 (6 bases). The CDR3 sequence is 17 residues long. CDR1 is WSHSY, CDR2 SAAADI, per germline. The CDR3 DNA follows: TGTGCCAGCAGCCACCAGAGGGGGGGAGATAAAAACTATGGCTACACCTTC. Translating gives CASSHQRGGDKNYGYTF.

The chain couples TRBV7-9 to TRBJ2-2; tentatively, D is TRBD1 (5 bases). V dropped 11 bases and J dropped 4 bases, with 17 bases sitting between them. The CDR3 has 14 residues. Germline V gives CDR1 SEHNR, CDR2 FQNEAQ (reference sequence). CDR3 region: CAWSLARGTGELFF. The DNA for the CDR3 is TGTGCCTGGAGCCTTGCTAGGGGCACCGGGGAGCTGTTTTTT.

In this sample, this clonotype turned up once. The chain combines TRBV20-1 with TRBJ1-2, with TRBD1 matching over 8 bases. CDR1 is DFQATT, CDR2 SNEGSKA, per germline (reference sequence). The V gene end was trimmed by 5 bases and the J gene end by 8 bases; junction bases not matched to a gene: 7. The CDR3 sequence is 12 residues long. The CDR3 nucleotides are TGCAGTGCTGCGGACAGGGCCTTGGGCTACACCTTC. Translated, it gives CSAADRALGYTF.

This clonotype was seen more than once but under ten times. The V call is TRBV20-1, the J call TRBJ2-7; TRBD2 agrees at 9 bases. The V gene end was trimmed by 6 bases and the J gene end by 2 bases; junction bases not matched to a gene: 8. The CDR3 covers 14 residues. Looked up from germline, CDR1 is DFQATT and CDR2 is SNEGSKA (reference sequence). The CDR3: CSATVLAGPYEQYF. The CDR3, as DNA: TGCAGTGCCACCGTACTAGCGGGTCCCTACGAGCAGTACTTC.

This clonotype turned up a few times. The V and J genes are TRBV29-1 and TRBJ2-5; 9 positions agree with TRBD2. The V segment lost 4 bases and the J segment 4 bases; nucleotides outside the gene matches: 4. Germline CDR1 SQVTM, CDR2 ANQGSEA. The CDR3 extends over 13 amino acids. Written as DNA, the CDR3 is TGCAGCGTTGTGGCGGGAGGGGGAGAGACCCAGTACTTC. Translation: CSVVAGGGETQYF.

This clonotype has a count of ten or more. The chain couples TRBV7-3 to TRBJ2-5, with D maybe TRBD2 (6 bases). The germline gives CDR1 SGHTA, CDR2 FQGTGA. The CDR3 loop spans 13 amino acids. V dropped 4 bases and J dropped 5 bases, with 11 bases sitting between them. The CDR3, as DNA: TGTGCCAGCAGCTATGGGACTGCGGAGACCCAGTACTTC. It yields the protein CASSYGTAETQYF.

The chain recombines TRBV7-2 with TRBJ1-4; 11 bases map to TRBD1. CDR1 SGHTA and CDR2 FQGNSA come from the germline V gene. V gave up 4 bases and J gave up 5 bases; unmatched junction bases: 9. This CDR3 is built from 17 residues. The CDR3: CASSSYTGTGGNEKLFF. CDR3 DNA: TGTGCCAGCAGCTCCTATACCGGGACAGGGGGAAATGAAAAACTGTTTTTT.

This chain connects TRBV25-1 to TRBJ1-4; 9 nucleotides match TRBD1. Germline V gene data show CDR1 as MGHDK and CDR2 as SYGVNS. Trimming removed 4 bases from V and 8 bases from J; junction bases left unmatched: 8. The CDR3 covers 15 residues. The CDR3 reads CASSAAVGTGEKLFF. DNA of the CDR3: TGTGCCAGCAGTGCTGCGGTCGGGACAGGGGAAAAACTGTTTTTT. The whole variable domain, filled in from reference TRBV25-1 and TRBJ1-4, reads EADIYQTPRYLVIGTGKKITLECSQTMGHDKMYWYQQDPGMELHLIHYSYGVNSTEKGDLSSESTVSRIRTEHFPLTLESARPSHTSQYLCASSAAVGTGEKLFFGSGTQLSVL.

A few counts support this clonotype. The rearrangement links TRBV20-1 to TRBJ2-5; D possibly matches TRBD1 or TRBD2 (7 bases each). This CDR3 has 14 residues. Germline CDR1 reads DFQATT; CDR2 reads SNEGSKA (reference sequence). Trimming removed 6 bases from V and 7 bases from J, with 21 bases in between. CDR3 sequence (DNA): TGCAGTGCCCGAGGGGAGGGGACAGATGGGACCCAGTACTTC. Translated: CSARGEGTDGTQYF.